The 23 T cell receptor beta chains below all came from one sample that was sequenced in a study of CD8 T cells in Susac syndrome. The authors reverse transcribed 0.5 to 1 ug RNA with random hexamers. Using its own MiXCR run on the immunoSEQ multiplex PCR reads, TCRdb lists one record per CDR3 protein. The table includes 250,000 to 350,000 distinct CDR3 sequences, about 91% detected once. Sequencing was performed on CD4+ T cells from PBMCs. The receptors stem from a human donor with multiple sclerosis.

The V call is TRBV2, the J call TRBJ2-5; D may be TRBD2 (6 bases). The V and J ends lost 3 bases and 4 bases respectively, with 21 bases between them. Germline V gene data show CDR1 as SNHLY and CDR2 as FYNNEI. The CDR3 length is 17 residues. CDR3 in DNA: TGTGCCAGCAGTGACGTTGGCGGGGATCAGTTTGGAGAGACCCAGTACTTC. Its translation: CASSDVGGDQFGETQYF.

This chain links TRBV9 with TRBJ1-3, with D perhaps TRBD1 (5 bases). The CDR3 contains 15 residues. The V gene's germline CDR1 is SGDLS and CDR2 YYNGEE. The V end was cut by 4 bases, the J end by 3 bases, with 14 bases between. CDR3 in amino acids: CASSLPGSGGNTIYF. The DNA for the CDR3 is TGTGCCAGCAGCCTCCCAGGGTCCGGTGGAAACACCATATATTTT.

The table lists this clonotype with a count of one. The rearrangement joins TRBV19 to TRBJ1-1, with TRBD1 as a possible D gene (6 bases). The germline gives CDR1 LNHDA, CDR2 SQIVND (reference sequence). The CDR3 has 17 residues. V was clipped by 6 bases and J by 0 bases, with 20 bases between them. CDR3 in DNA: TGTGCCAGTAGCAGCGGACAGTTCTACTTCATGAACACTGAAGCTTTCTTT. Translation: CASSSGQFYFMNTEAFF.

This clonotype was seen a handful of times. The chain employs TRBV7-9 and TRBJ1-5; 7 bases are a match to TRBD1. J gave up 3 bases and V 5 bases, and 4 bases lay outside the gene matches. The CDR3 sequence is 14 residues long. Per the germline V gene, CDR1 is SEHNR and CDR2 is FQNEAQ (reference sequence). The CDR3 region is CASSAGQYNQPQHF. The CDR3 region has the DNA TGTGCCAGCAGCGCGGGACAGTACAATCAGCCCCAGCATTTT.

The rearrangement uses TRBV9 and TRBJ2-3; no reliable D call. Germline assignment: CDR1 SGDLS and CDR2 YYNGEE. The V and J ends lost 0 bases and 4 bases respectively, with 6 bases between them. This CDR3 has 13 amino acids. CDR3 region: CASSVALADTQYF. Written as DNA, the CDR3 is TGTGCCAGCAGCGTAGCTCTCGCAGATACGCAGTATTTT.

This clonotype was counted only a few times. This chain links TRBV6-5 with TRBJ2-5; D gene ambiguous. Germline V gene lookup returns CDR1 MNHEY and CDR2 SVGAGI. Trimming pared 2 bases from V and 7 bases from J, leaving 5 bases between. This CDR3 spans 11 amino acids. CDR3 protein: CASSYVGTQYF. The CDR3 coding sequence is TGTGCCAGCAGTTACGTGGGGACCCAGTACTTC.

The J gene is TRBJ2-2, the V gene TRBV3-1; D unclear. V dropped 3 bases and J dropped 2 bases, with 16 bases sitting between them. The CDR3 has 17 amino acids. Germline V gene lookup returns CDR1 LGHDT and CDR2 YNNKEL (reference sequence). In nucleotides, the CDR3 is TGTGCCAGCAGCCACCAAGCACGACTCGCTAACACCGGGGAGCTGTTTTTT. Residues: CASSHQARLANTGELFF.

This sequence joins TRBV7-3 and TRBJ1-1; 7 bases align to TRBD1. CDR1 SGHTA and CDR2 FQGTGA come from the germline V gene. With 4 bases clipped from V and 2 bases from J, the junction kept 7 bases outside the gene matches. The CDR3 runs 15 residues. Here the CDR3 reads CASSSQGEANTEAFF. The DNA for the CDR3 is TGTGCCAGCAGCTCTCAGGGGGAAGCTAACACTGAAGCTTTCTTT.

The chain combines TRBV25-1 with TRBJ1-1, with D perhaps TRBD1 (6 bases). This CDR3 region has 16 residues. Germline V gene data show CDR1 as MGHDK and CDR2 as SYGVNS. V lost 5 bases to trimming and J lost 6 bases, with 22 bases between them. The CDR3 region is CASSPMRGMAFAEAFF. The CDR3 DNA reads as TGTGCCAGCAGTCCCATGAGGGGGATGGCTTTCGCTGAAGCTTTCTTT.

The chain employs TRBV10-3 and TRBJ1-1; 8 nucleotides line up with TRBD1. Germline V gene data show CDR1 as ENHRY and CDR2 as SYGVKD. The CDR3 totals 15 residues. J was trimmed by 1 base and V by 3 bases; bases with no gene match: 4. CDR3 amino acids: CAISDQTGENTEAFF. The CDR3 DNA follows: TGTGCCATCAGTGACCAGACAGGGGAGAACACTGAAGCTTTCTTT.

The chain employs TRBV29-1 and TRBJ1-4; D perhaps matches TRBD1 (6 bases). The CDR3 covers 14 residues. V lost 3 bases and J 7 bases, leaving 15 bases between the germline ends. Germline CDR1 is SQVTM and CDR2 is ANQGSEA. This chain's CDR3 is CSVESRGQAEKLFF. The CDR3 DNA reads TGCAGCGTTGAGTCACGGGGGCAGGCTGAAAAACTGTTTTTT.

This sequence joins TRBV19 and TRBJ2-3; 7 bases are a match to TRBD1. Unmatched junction bases numbered 4, after V lost 5 bases and J lost 2 bases. Germline CDR1 reads LNHDA; CDR2 reads SQIVND (reference sequence). This CDR3 has 14 residues. CDR3 in amino acids: CASSWGTVTDTQYF. The CDR3 DNA follows: TGTGCCAGTAGTTGGGGGACAGTCACAGATACGCAGTATTTT.

The chain recombines TRBV5-4 with TRBJ1-4; 7 bases match TRBD1. The CDR3 covers 16 residues. Germline loops: CDR1 SGHNT, CDR2 YYREEE (reference sequence). J was trimmed by 0 bases and V by 2 bases; bases with no gene match: 4. CDR3 sequence: CASSFGGQATNEKLFF. The CDR3 coding sequence is TGTGCCAGCAGCTTTGGCGGACAGGCAACTAATGAAAAACTGTTTTTT.

The chain is built from TRBV18 and TRBJ2-5; D ambiguous. V lost 8 bases and J 2 bases, leaving 12 bases between the germline ends. Germline V gene sequence: CDR1 KGHSH, CDR2 LQKENI. The CDR3 sequence is 13 residues long. CDR3 loop: CASHTSVQETQYF. In DNA, the CDR3 is TGTGCCAGCCACACTTCGGTGCAAGAGACCCAGTACTTC.

The chain employs TRBV12-3 or TRBV12-4 and TRBJ2-7; D is unclear. V lost 6 bases to trimming and J lost 4 bases, with 16 bases between them. This CDR3 contains 14 residues. Here the CDR3 reads CASSPLSGAYEQYF. CDR3 DNA: TGTGCCAGCAGCCCCTTGAGTGGTGCGTACGAGCAGTACTTC.

Here the CDR3 DNA reads TGCGCCAGCAGCTTCAACCAAGAGACCCAGTACTTC. It encodes CASSFNQETQYF. The chain uses TRBV5-1 and TRBJ2-5; D gene unclear. The CDR3 covers 12 residues. Germline CDR1 SGHRS, CDR2 YFSETQ. The V end lost 2 bases, the J end lost 0 bases, and 2 bases lay between the germline ends. The variable domain in full, completed from reference TRBV5-1 and TRBJ2-5, reads KAGVTQTPRYLIKTRGQQVTLSCSPISGHRSVSWYQQTPGQGLQFLFEYFSETQRNKGNFPGRFSGRQFSNSRSEMNVSTLELGDSALYLCASSFNQETQYFGPGTRLLVL.

The chain links TRBV10-3 to TRBJ2-3; D is unclear. The CDR3 totals 12 residues. Germline loops: CDR1 ENHRY, CDR2 SYGVKD. Trimming shortened V by 4 bases and J by 1 base, and 3 bases separated the two germline ends. The CDR3 nucleotides read TGTGCCATCAGTGTGGGCACAGATACGCAGTATTTT. Protein sequence: CAISVGTDTQYF.

CDR3: CASSLDRMNTEAFF. CDR3 bases: TGTGCCAGCAGCTTAGACAGGATGAACACTGAAGCTTTCTTT. The gene calls are TRBV7-8 and TRBJ1-1, with D possibly being TRBD1 (5 bases). The CDR3 runs to 14 residues. The V end lost 1 base, the J end lost 0 bases, and 6 bases lay between the germline ends. In germline, CDR1 is SGHVS, CDR2 FQNEAQ.

The chain is built from TRBV12-3 or TRBV12-4 and TRBJ1-1, with D perhaps matching TRBD1 (5 bases). The CDR3 spans 14 residues. Between the trimmed V and J ends, which lost 4 bases and 1 base, there was a span of 10 bases. The CDR3 loop reads CASSSAGGNTEAFF. Here the CDR3 DNA reads TGTGCCAGCAGTTCTGCGGGGGGGAACACTGAAGCTTTCTTT.

The gene calls are TRBV27 and TRBJ1-2, with D perhaps TRBD1 (5 bases). Germline CDR1 is MNHEY and CDR2 is SMNVEV (reference sequence). V was pared by 0 bases and J by 5 bases, with 7 bases between. The CDR3 has 13 amino acids. The CDR3 spells CASSLSGPYGYTF. Here the CDR3 DNA reads TGTGCCAGCAGTTTATCGGGGCCTTATGGCTACACCTTC.

This clonotype was recorded only once. The rearrangement links TRBV11-3 to TRBJ1-1; D possibly corresponds to TRBD1 (6 bases). The V end was cut by 7 bases, the J end by 1 base, with 13 bases between. CDR1 is SGHNT and CDR2 is YENEEA in the germline V gene. This CDR3 comprises 14 residues. The CDR3 nucleotides read TGTGCCAGCAAGTGGACAGCCACGAACACTGAAGCTTTCTTT. Protein product: CASKWTATNTEAFF.

V and J are TRBV5-1 and TRBJ2-6; possibly TRBD1 or TRBD2 for D (5 bases each). The germline V gene encodes CDR1 SGHRS and CDR2 YFSETQ. The CDR3 is made up of 17 amino acids. V was cut by 3 bases and J by 0 bases, with 13 bases left in between. The chain's CDR3 is CASSSLGTLSGANVLTF. The CDR3 bases are TGCGCCAGCAGCTCTCTAGGGACCCTCTCTGGGGCCAACGTCCTGACTTTC.

The rearrangement links TRBV5-1 to TRBJ2-3; 7 nucleotides line up with TRBD1. V shed 4 bases and J 9 bases; nucleotides not matched to a gene: 17. The germline CDR1 and CDR2 sequences are SGHRS and YFSETQ. CDR3 length equals 16 residues. CDR3 protein: CASSQRRTGPAGTQYF. For the CDR3, the DNA is TGCGCCAGCAGCCAACGAAGGACAGGCCCTGCCGGAACGCAGTATTTT.